This is a list of T cell receptor beta chains from one sample in a study of CD8 T cells in ankylosing spondylitis. TCRdb independently ran MiXCR on the 5' RACE reads; one entry per CDR3 protein. The sample comprises about 540,000 distinct CDR3 sequences, 9.5% to 15% of which are singletons, and 6.8% rests with the top ten. Sequencing input: blood, either unsorted or a sorted T cell fraction (not recorded which). The source of these receptors is a male donor with ankylosing spondylitis. CDR3s include the opening cysteine and the closing phenylalanine or tryptophan. Each record gives: D gene, V gene, CDR3 protein. D genes are given only for firm matches.

TRBD1 TRBV10-1 CASSTGGPAYNEQFF
- TRBV29-1 CSVAEGELFF
- TRBV11-2 CASSVQGTLAYNEQFF
- TRBV7-7 CASSLAGKGDTQYF
- TRBV11-2 CASSLDAAETQYF
TRBD2 TRBV20-1 CSARDPLAGFQETQYF
- TRBV11-2 CASSRTNTQYF
TRBD1 TRBV7-6 CASSPGTGRYYGYTF
TRBD1 TRBV20-1 CSARLLGQGKSSGANVLTF
TRBD1 TRBV20-1 CSARGSIYEQFF
TRBD1 TRBV12-3/TRBV12-4 CASSVGTGGNTEAFF
- TRBV5-4 CASSHLENIQYF
TRBD2 TRBV20-1 CSAYGLAGGRYNEQFF
TRBD1 TRBV6-1 CASGIDRENEQFF
TRBD1 TRBV11-3 CASSPGGASDTQYF
- TRBV12-3/TRBV12-4 CASSRRTQNTGELFF
- TRBV27 CASSFMAETGELFF
TRBD2 TRBV12-3/TRBV12-4 CASSLVAGGPITDTQYF
- TRBV6-1 CASRTGTSPGNEQFF
- TRBV11-2 CASSLEGRVAGANVLTF
TRBD1 TRBV7-6 CASSRTGVNSPLHF
TRBD2 TRBV5-1 CASSLFLAGLEQFF
- TRBV19 CASSIWVRGYTF
TRBD1 TRBV5-1 CASSPGQGASETQYF
- TRBV3-1 CASSQWSQETQYF
- TRBV2 CATPGSTEAFF
- TRBV6-1 CASTSDGVNTEAFF
- TRBV2 CASSDPHRDKAFF